Listed here is a single T cell receptor (beta chain). The data originate from a study of blood T cell repertoires in COVID-19. Study in general: Sites in the United States, Italy and Spain provided acute and convalescent COVID-19 samples. T cells, B-cell-depleted T cells, or PBMCs supplied cDNA or gDNA.

Per the authors' pipeline: Reference gene primer amplification gave nucleated cell count estimates. Here immunoSEQ multiplex PCR was the method, and the copy in TCRdb shows in-frame clones only, minus some. V and J calls and clone size are given by that table; D and trimming were obtained from the DNA. The table has some 150,000 clones, about four fifths seen once. Germline V lookup: CDR1 GTSNPN, CDR2 SVGIG (reference sequence). Trimming shortened V by 1 base and J by 3 bases, and 12 bases separated the two germline ends. This CDR3 spans 14 amino acids. The receptor was derived from a human donor in a cohort sampled during active COVID-19. Sequencing used peripheral blood. This chain uses TRBV30 with TRBJ1-2; tentative D call: TRBD1 (5 bases). CDR3 region: CAWSALGQHYGYTF. The CDR3 coding sequence is TGTGCCTGGAGTGCCCTGGGGCAGCACTATGGCTACACCTTC.